This T cell receptor beta chain stems from a study of OX40 agonist ivuxolimab in advanced cancers. Looking at the study overall: The patients got ivuxolimab, which is an agonistic anti-OX40 (CD134) antibody. Overall study results and limits: Partial responders at 0.1-3.0 mg/kg showed near-lowest clonal expansion. CD8+ T cells (on average) carried more expanded clones than CD4+ T cells.

Generated by immunoSEQ multiplex PCR, the TCRdb table keeps only in-frame clones and is missing some. This table has tens of thousands of clones, about nine tenths appearing once. The CDR3 runs to 15 residues. Germline V lookup: CDR1 WNHNN, CDR2 SYGVQD (reference sequence). V was pared by 1 base and J by 8 bases, with 15 bases between. Regarding this clone: The antigen is not known.

The TCR sequence derives from an adult with an advanced solid tumor such as melanoma, head and neck, liver or kidney cancer. This chain joins TRBV10-1 and TRBJ2-1, with a weak D call TRBD2 (5 bases). The specimen comprised CD4+ or CD8+ T cells sorted from blood, sampled in a trial of the OX40 agonist ivuxolimab. CDR3: CASSEYREGRHEQFF. The CDR3 DNA is TGCGCCAGCAGTGAGTACCGAGAGGGAAGGCATGAGCAGTTCTTC.